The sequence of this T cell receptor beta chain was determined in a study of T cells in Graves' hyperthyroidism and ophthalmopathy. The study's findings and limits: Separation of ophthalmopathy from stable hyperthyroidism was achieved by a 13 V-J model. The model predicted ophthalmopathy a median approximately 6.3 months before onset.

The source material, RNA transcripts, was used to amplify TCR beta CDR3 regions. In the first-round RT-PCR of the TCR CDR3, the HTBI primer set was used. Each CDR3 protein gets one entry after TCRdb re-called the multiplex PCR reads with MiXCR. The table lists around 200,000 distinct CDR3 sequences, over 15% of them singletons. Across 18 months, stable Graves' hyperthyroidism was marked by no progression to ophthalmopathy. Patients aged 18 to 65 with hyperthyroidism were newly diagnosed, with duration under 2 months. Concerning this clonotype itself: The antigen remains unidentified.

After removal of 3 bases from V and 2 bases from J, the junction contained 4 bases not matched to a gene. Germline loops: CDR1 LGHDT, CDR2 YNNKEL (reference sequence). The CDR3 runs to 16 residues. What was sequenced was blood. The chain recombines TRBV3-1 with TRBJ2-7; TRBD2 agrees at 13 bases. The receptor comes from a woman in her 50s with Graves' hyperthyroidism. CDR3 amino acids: CASSQELAGGTYEQYF. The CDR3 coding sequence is TGTGCCAGCAGCCAGGAACTAGCGGGGGGGACCTACGAGCAGTACTTC.